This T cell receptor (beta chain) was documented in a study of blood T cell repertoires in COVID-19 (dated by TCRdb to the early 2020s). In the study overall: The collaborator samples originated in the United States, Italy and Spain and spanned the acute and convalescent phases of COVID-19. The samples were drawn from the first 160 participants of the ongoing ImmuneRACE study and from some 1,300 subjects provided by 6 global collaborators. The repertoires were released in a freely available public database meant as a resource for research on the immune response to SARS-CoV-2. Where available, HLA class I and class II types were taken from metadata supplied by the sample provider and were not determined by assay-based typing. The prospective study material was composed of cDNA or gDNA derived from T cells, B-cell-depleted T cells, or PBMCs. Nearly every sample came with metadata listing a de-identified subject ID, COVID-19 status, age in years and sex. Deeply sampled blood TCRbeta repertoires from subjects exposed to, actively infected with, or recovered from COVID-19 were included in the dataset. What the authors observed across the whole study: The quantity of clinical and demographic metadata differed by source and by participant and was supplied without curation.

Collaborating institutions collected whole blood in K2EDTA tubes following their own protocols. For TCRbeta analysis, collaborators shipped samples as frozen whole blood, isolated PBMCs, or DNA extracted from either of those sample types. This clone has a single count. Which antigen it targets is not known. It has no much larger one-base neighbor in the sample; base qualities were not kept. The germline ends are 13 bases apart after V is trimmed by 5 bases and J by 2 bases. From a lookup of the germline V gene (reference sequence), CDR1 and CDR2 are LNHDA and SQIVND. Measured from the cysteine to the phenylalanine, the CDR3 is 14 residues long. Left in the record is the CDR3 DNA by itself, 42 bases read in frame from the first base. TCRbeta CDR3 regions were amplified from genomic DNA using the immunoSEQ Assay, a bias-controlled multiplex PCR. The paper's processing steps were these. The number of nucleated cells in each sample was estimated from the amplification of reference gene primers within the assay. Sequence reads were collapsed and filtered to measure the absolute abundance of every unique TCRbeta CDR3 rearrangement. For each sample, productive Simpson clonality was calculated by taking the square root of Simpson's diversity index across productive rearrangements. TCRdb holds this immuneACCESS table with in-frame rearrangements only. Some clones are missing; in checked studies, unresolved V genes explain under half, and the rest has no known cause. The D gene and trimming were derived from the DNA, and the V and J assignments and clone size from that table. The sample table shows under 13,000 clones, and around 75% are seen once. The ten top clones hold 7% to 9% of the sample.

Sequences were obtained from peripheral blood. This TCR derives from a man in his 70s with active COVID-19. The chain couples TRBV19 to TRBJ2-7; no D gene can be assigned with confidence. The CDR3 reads CASSSVDRTYEQYF. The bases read TGTGCCAGTAGTTCGGTCGATCGAACCTACGAGCAGTACTTC.